A selection of T cell receptor beta chains follows, all from one sample in a study of blood T cell repertoires in COVID-19. Clones were sequenced by immunoSEQ multiplex PCR, and TCRdb holds only the in-frame ones, with some missing. The repertoire holds approximately 210,000 clones, with around 80% as singletons. Material: PBMCs or T cells enriched from blood (not recorded which). These receptors all stem from a woman in her forties or fifties with acute COVID-19. Each CDR3 is given with its conserved first and last residue. D genes are given only for firm matches. Part of the rows lack a size; the others show once, few, many or a class for expanded clones.

TRBV5-4	TRBD2	TRBJ2-2	NA	TGTGCCCTTCGGCAGCGGGGGGGAACGAACACCGGGGAGCTGTTTTTT	CALRQRGGTNTGELFF
TRBV19	NA	TRBJ1-5	NA	TGTGCCAGTAACCCGAGAGCGGGAAACCATCAGCCCCAGCATTTT	CASNPRAGNHQPQHF
TRBV4-3	NA	TRBJ2-1	NA	TGCGCCAGCAGCCGTGGGGGGGCCAGGTATGAGCAGTTCTTC	CASSRGGARYEQFF
TRBV5-5	NA	TRBJ1-6	few	TGTGCCAGCAGGTTTGACAGGTACTCACCCCTCCACTTT	CASRFDRYSPLHF
TRBV28	TRBD1	TRBJ1-1	NA	TGTGCCAGCAGTTTAGGGACAGGGGGCTTGACTTTCTTT	CASSLGTGGLTFF
TRBV3-1/TRBV3-2	TRBD1	TRBJ2-1	medium-sized	TGTGCCAGCAGCCAAGACATAGACAGGGGTTACAATGAGCAGTTCTTC	CASSQDIDRGYNEQFF
TRBV2	NA	TRBJ1-6	NA	TGTGCCAGCAGGGGCACGGATTCACCCCTCCACTTT	CASRGTDSPLHF
TRBV7-6	TRBD1	TRBJ2-3	NA	TGTGCCAGCAGCCCGACAGGGATCGAGGGGTCAGATACGCAGTATTTT	CASSPTGIEGSDTQYF
TRBV4-1	TRBD2	TRBJ2-2	NA	TGCGCCAGCAGCCAAAAAATCTCATGGGTGGTAGCGGGAGACACCGGGGAGCTGTTTTTT	CASSQKISWVVAGDTGELFF
TRBV11-2	TRBD1	TRBJ1-2	few	TGTGCCAGCAGCTTATCGTCCCGACAGGGGGCTACTGGCTACACCTTC	CASSLSSRQGATGYTF
TRBV5-1	NA	TRBJ1-3	few	TGCGCCAGCAGCTTGGCGTCGGCGGGGGTAACTGGAAACACCATATATTTT	CASSLASAGVTGNTIYF
TRBV28	NA	TRBJ2-3	NA	TGTGCCAGCAGTCCCGAGAGCCCTCCCACAGATACGCAGTATTTT	CASSPESPPTDTQYF
TRBV28	TRBD1	TRBJ2-3	NA	TGTGCCAGCGGAGAGACAGGGGGAACAGATACGCAGTATTTT	CASGETGGTDTQYF
TRBV7-9	TRBD1	TRBJ1-4	few	TGTGCCAGCAGCTCAACCCACGGACAGGGTGGGGAAAAACTGTTTTTT	CASSSTHGQGGEKLFF
TRBV5-1	TRBD2	TRBJ2-3	NA	TGCGCCAGCTATTCGGCCCCCGGGAGGACGGGCACAGATACGCAGTATTTT	CASYSAPGRTGTDTQYF
TRBV7-2	TRBD1	TRBJ1-4	NA	TGTGCCAGCAGCTTAGGTGGGACAGGGCGTGAAAAACTGTTTTTT	CASSLGGTGREKLFF
TRBV7-9	TRBD1	TRBJ1-6	NA	TGTGCCAGCAGCTTTAGGGACAGTTATAATTCACCCCTCCACTTT	CASSFRDSYNSPLHF
TRBV6-5	NA	TRBJ1-6	NA	TGTGCCAGCAGTTACTACGGGGGGCGGAGTAATTCACCCCTCCACTTT	CASSYYGGRSNSPLHF
TRBV2	NA	TRBJ1-5	few	TGTGCCAGCAGTCGATCAGTTGATCAGCCCCAGCATTTT	CASSRSVDQPQHF
TRBV6-2/TRBV6-3	NA	TRBJ1-2	once	TGTGCCAGCAGTTTCCCCGGCGGAGTTCTGATAGGCTACACCTTC	CASSFPGGVLIGYTF